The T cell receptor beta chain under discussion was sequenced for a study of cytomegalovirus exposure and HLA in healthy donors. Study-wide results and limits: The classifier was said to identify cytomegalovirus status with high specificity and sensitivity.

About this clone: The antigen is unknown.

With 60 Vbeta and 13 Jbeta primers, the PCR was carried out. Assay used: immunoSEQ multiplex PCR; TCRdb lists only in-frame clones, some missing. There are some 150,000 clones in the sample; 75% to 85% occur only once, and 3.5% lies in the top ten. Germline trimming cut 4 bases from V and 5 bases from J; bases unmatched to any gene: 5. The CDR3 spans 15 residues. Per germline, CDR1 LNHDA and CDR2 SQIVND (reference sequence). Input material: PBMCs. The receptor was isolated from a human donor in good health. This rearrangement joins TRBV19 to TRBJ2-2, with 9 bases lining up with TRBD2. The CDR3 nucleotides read TGTGCCAGTAGTAGCAATAGCGGGGGTACCGGGGAGCTGTTTTTT. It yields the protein CASSSNSGGTGELFF.